Listed below are T cell receptor beta chains from one sample, sequenced in a study of cytomegalovirus exposure and HLA in healthy donors. Clones were read by immunoSEQ multiplex PCR, and TCRdb kept only the in-frame ones, dropping some. The sample contains 100,000 to 150,000 clones, 72% of which appear only once. Material: PBMCs. These receptors were taken from a man aged 25-45 years in good health and CMV-seronegative. Each CDR3 is given with its conserved first and last residue. The D gene is left open where the match is weak. Expanded clones get a size class; other rows say once, few or many, or leave the size out.

v_gene: TRBV5-1; abundance: once; j_gene: TRBJ1-2; d_gene: TRBD1; CDR3aa: CASSWNRGEDGYTF; CDR3nt: TGCGCCAGCAGCTGGAACAGGGGCGAGGATGGCTACACCTTC
v_gene: TRBV6-4; abundance: .; j_gene: TRBJ2-1; d_gene: TRBD2; CDR3aa: CASSDHHAAGPHNEQFF; CDR3nt: TGTGCCAGCAGTGACCACCATGCAGCGGGGCCTCACAATGAGCAGTTCTTC
v_gene: TRBV7-9; abundance: .; j_gene: TRBJ1-5; d_gene: .; CDR3aa: CASSLSGEGNQPQHF; CDR3nt: TGTGCCAGCAGCTTATCTGGGGAGGGCAATCAGCCCCAGCATTTT
v_gene: TRBV28; abundance: .; j_gene: TRBJ1-1; d_gene: .; CDR3aa: CASTWGGIAEAFF; CDR3nt: TGTGCCAGCACCTGGGGGGGGATCGCTGAAGCTTTCTTT
v_gene: TRBV4-1; abundance: .; j_gene: TRBJ1-1; d_gene: TRBD1; CDR3aa: CASSFTGGTGILYTEAFF; CDR3nt: TGCGCCAGCAGCTTCACAGGCGGGACAGGGATATTGTACACTGAAGCTTTCTTT
v_gene: TRBV9; abundance: .; j_gene: TRBJ2-1; d_gene: TRBD1; CDR3aa: CASSPRDRAYEQFF; CDR3nt: TGTGCCAGCAGCCCCCGGGACAGGGCCTATGAGCAGTTCTTC
v_gene: TRBV19; abundance: few; j_gene: TRBJ2-2; d_gene: TRBD1; CDR3aa: CASNGRDRGFTGELFF; CDR3nt: TGTGCCAGTAATGGCCGGGACAGGGGGTTCACCGGGGAGCTGTTTTTT
v_gene: TRBV9; abundance: .; j_gene: TRBJ1-2; d_gene: TRBD1; CDR3aa: CASREAGQGPSLNYGYTF; CDR3nt: TGTGCCAGCAGGGAGGCGGGACAGGGGCCCTCCTTAAACTATGGCTACACCTTC
v_gene: TRBV25-1; abundance: .; j_gene: TRBJ1-4; d_gene: .; CDR3aa: CASSEYSPRAEKLFF; CDR3nt: TGTGCCAGCAGTGAATATAGTCCCAGGGCGGAAAAACTGTTTTTT
v_gene: TRBV7-9; abundance: .; j_gene: TRBJ2-7; d_gene: TRBD1; CDR3aa: CAIAGQGAHEQYF; CDR3nt: TGTGCCATCGCTGGACAGGGGGCCCACGAGCAGTACTTC
v_gene: TRBV2; abundance: .; j_gene: TRBJ1-6; d_gene: TRBD1; CDR3aa: CASSGTGNSPLHF; CDR3nt: TGTGCCAGCAGTGGGACAGGGAATTCACCCCTCCACTTT
v_gene: TRBV4-1; abundance: .; j_gene: TRBJ2-2; d_gene: TRBD1; CDR3aa: CASSQDTTGGDTGELFF; CDR3nt: TGCGCCAGCAGCCAAGATACTACAGGGGGAGACACCGGGGAGCTGTTTTTT
v_gene: TRBV9; abundance: once; j_gene: TRBJ1-2; d_gene: .; CDR3aa: CASTPRAANYGYTF; CDR3nt: TGTGCCAGCACTCCGCGGGCCGCTAACTATGGCTACACCTTC
v_gene: TRBV4-2; abundance: .; j_gene: TRBJ1-1; d_gene: .; CDR3aa: CASSPGGIGSTEAFF; CDR3nt: TGTGCCAGCAGCCCGGGTGGCATTGGGAGCACTGAAGCTTTCTTT
v_gene: TRBV5-1; abundance: .; j_gene: TRBJ1-2; d_gene: .; CDR3aa: CASSLEVGGAGYTF; CDR3nt: TGCGCCAGCAGCTTGGAGGTCGGAGGGGCTGGCTACACCTTC
v_gene: TRBV7-2; abundance: once; j_gene: TRBJ1-1; d_gene: TRBD1; CDR3aa: CASSSAGGYYTEAFF; CDR3nt: TGTGCCAGCAGCTCGGCAGGGGGATATTACACTGAAGCTTTCTTT
v_gene: TRBV2; abundance: .; j_gene: TRBJ1-4; d_gene: TRBD1; CDR3aa: CASRTGISEKLFF; CDR3nt: TGTGCCAGTAGGACAGGGATAAGCGAAAAACTGTTTTTT
v_gene: TRBV6-5; abundance: .; j_gene: TRBJ2-5; d_gene: .; CDR3aa: CASSYSNNLGRETQYF; CDR3nt: TGTGCCAGCAGTTACTCGAATAACTTGGGGAGGGAGACCCAGTACTTC
v_gene: TRBV4-2; abundance: .; j_gene: TRBJ1-3; d_gene: .; CDR3aa: CASSLRASSGNTIYF; CDR3nt: TGTGCCAGCAGCCTCAGGGCGAGCTCTGGAAACACCATATATTTT
v_gene: TRBV19; abundance: .; j_gene: TRBJ1-5; d_gene: TRBD1; CDR3aa: CASIGQGNQPQHF; CDR3nt: TGTGCCAGTATTGGACAGGGGAATCAGCCCCAGCATTTT
v_gene: TRBV29-1; abundance: .; j_gene: TRBJ2-1; d_gene: .; CDR3aa: CSVRTLPINEQFF; CDR3nt: TGCAGCGTTAGGACTCTGCCGATCAATGAGCAGTTCTTC
v_gene: TRBV29-1; abundance: .; j_gene: TRBJ2-7; d_gene: TRBD2; CDR3aa: CSVETPGGEQYF; CDR3nt: TGCAGCGTTGAGACCCCGGGGGGCGAGCAGTACTTC
v_gene: TRBV27; abundance: .; j_gene: TRBJ2-1; d_gene: TRBD1; CDR3aa: CASSPGTGGNEQFF; CDR3nt: TGTGCCAGCAGCCCCGGGACAGGGGGGAATGAGCAGTTCTTC
v_gene: TRBV11-3; abundance: .; j_gene: TRBJ2-7; d_gene: .; CDR3aa: CASTQPGYEQYF; CDR3nt: TGTGCCAGCACCCAACCGGGATACGAGCAGTACTTC
v_gene: TRBV9; abundance: .; j_gene: TRBJ2-2; d_gene: TRBD2; CDR3aa: CASSKGLAGTNTGELFF; CDR3nt: TGTGCCAGCAGCAAGGGACTAGCGGGGACGAACACCGGGGAGCTGTTTTTT
v_gene: TRBV11-2; abundance: .; j_gene: TRBJ1-4; d_gene: .; CDR3aa: CASSLLRVKGYDEKLFF; CDR3nt: TGTGCCAGCAGCTTATTGAGGGTTAAGGGATATGATGAAAAACTGTTTTTT
v_gene: TRBV7-3; abundance: .; j_gene: TRBJ2-2; d_gene: .; CDR3aa: CASSLRGGARTGELFF; CDR3nt: TGTGCCAGCAGCTTAAGAGGAGGGGCGAGGACCGGGGAGCTGTTTTTT
v_gene: TRBV5-1; abundance: .; j_gene: TRBJ1-2; d_gene: .; CDR3aa: CASSPGRAGLQDGYTF; CDR3nt: TGCGCCAGCAGCCCCGGTAGGGCAGGGCTTCAGGATGGCTACACCTTC
v_gene: TRBV23-1; abundance: .; j_gene: TRBJ1-1; d_gene: TRBD1; CDR3aa: CASSQGDSTEAFF; CDR3nt: TGCGCCAGCAGTCAAGGGGACAGCACTGAAGCTTTCTTT
v_gene: TRBV11-1; abundance: .; j_gene: TRBJ2-1; d_gene: TRBD2; CDR3aa: CASSTIPGTSFPNEQFF; CDR3nt: TGTGCCAGCAGCACGATTCCCGGGACTAGCTTCCCCAATGAGCAGTTCTTC
v_gene: TRBV4-3; abundance: .; j_gene: TRBJ1-2; d_gene: .; CDR3aa: CASSQGPGDSGYGYTF; CDR3nt: TGCGCCAGCAGCCAGGGCCCAGGGGATTCCGGCTATGGCTACACCTTC
v_gene: TRBV5-4; abundance: .; j_gene: TRBJ1-3; d_gene: TRBD1; CDR3aa: CASSLNPGQGFGNTIYF; CDR3nt: TGTGCCAGCAGCCTGAATCCGGGACAGGGATTTGGAAACACCATATATTTT
v_gene: TRBV2; abundance: .; j_gene: TRBJ2-7; d_gene: TRBD1; CDR3aa: CASTPDRLYEQYF; CDR3nt: TGTGCCAGCACCCCGGACAGGCTATACGAGCAGTACTTC
v_gene: TRBV28; abundance: .; j_gene: TRBJ1-6; d_gene: TRBD1; CDR3aa: CASVDRGHDNSPLHF; CDR3nt: TGTGCCAGCGTGGACAGGGGGCATGACAATTCACCCCTCCACTTT
v_gene: TRBV5-1; abundance: .; j_gene: TRBJ1-1; d_gene: .; CDR3aa: CASSRNPSNVGNTEAFF; CDR3nt: TGCGCCAGCAGCAGAAACCCGAGCAACGTTGGGAACACTGAAGCTTTCTTT
v_gene: TRBV7-2; abundance: few; j_gene: TRBJ1-2; d_gene: TRBD1; CDR3aa: CASGDRALGGYTF; CDR3nt: TGTGCCAGCGGAGACAGGGCCCTGGGGGGCTACACCTTC
v_gene: TRBV4-1; abundance: few; j_gene: TRBJ2-5; d_gene: .; CDR3aa: CASSLSEGGRETQYF; CDR3nt: TGCGCCAGCAGCCTATCGGAGGGGGGGCGGGAGACCCAGTACTTC
v_gene: TRBV7-9; abundance: .; j_gene: TRBJ2-3; d_gene: .; CDR3aa: CASSLSGGTDTQYF; CDR3nt: TGTGCCAGCAGCTTATCCGGGGGCACAGATACGCAGTATTTT
v_gene: TRBV6-6; abundance: .; j_gene: TRBJ2-7; d_gene: .; CDR3aa: CASSQGQIYEQYF; CDR3nt: TGTGCCAGCAGTCAAGGACAGATCTACGAGCAGTACTTC
v_gene: TRBV7-6; abundance: .; j_gene: TRBJ2-7; d_gene: .; CDR3aa: CASSFARAGEQYF; CDR3nt: TGTGCCAGCAGCTTTGCCAGGGCCGGCGAGCAGTACTTC
v_gene: TRBV15; abundance: .; j_gene: TRBJ2-7; d_gene: .; CDR3aa: CATSRTGLDSYEQYF; CDR3nt: TGTGCCACCAGCAGAACTGGACTTGACTCCTACGAGCAGTACTTC